These T cell receptor beta chains were read from a single sample in a study of blood T cell repertoires in COVID-19. The assay was immunoSEQ multiplex PCR, and TCRdb's table has in-frame clones only and misses some. The table lists 200,000 or so clones, roughly nine tenths of them singletons, with 2% to 2.5% in the top ten. Sequencing input: PBMCs or T cells enriched from blood (not recorded which). The receptor set was obtained from a woman aged 40 to 50 with acute COVID-19. Both conserved end residues are part of each CDR3. Each record gives: clone size, D gene, J gene, V gene, CDR3 DNA, CDR3 protein. D genes are given only for firm matches. Some rows have no size entry. The others give once, few or many, or a class for an expanded clone.

clone_size: NA; d_call: NA; j_call: TRBJ2-6; v_call: TRBV18; cdr3_nt: TGTGCCAGCTCACCCCCCGCGGGGGCCAACGTCCTGACTTTC; cdr3_aa: CASSPPAGANVLTF
clone_size: NA; d_call: NA; j_call: TRBJ2-7; v_call: TRBV10-3; cdr3_nt: TGTGCCATCAGTGAGTCAGGGGGTAACGAGCAGTACTTC; cdr3_aa: CAISESGGNEQYF
clone_size: NA; d_call: NA; j_call: TRBJ2-7; v_call: TRBV7-2; cdr3_nt: TGTGCCAGCACGCACGCCCCCGCAGGGCCGACCTACGAGCAGTACTTC; cdr3_aa: CASTHAPAGPTYEQYF
clone_size: NA; d_call: NA; j_call: TRBJ1-1; v_call: TRBV30; cdr3_nt: TGTGCCTGGAGTGTGGGGGGGATGTCGGGCACTGAAGCTTTCTTT; cdr3_aa: CAWSVGGMSGTEAFF
clone_size: NA; d_call: NA; j_call: TRBJ1-2; v_call: TRBV3-1/TRBV3-2; cdr3_nt: TGTGCCAGCAGCCCAAAGGGAGGGAGCTATGGCTACACCTTC; cdr3_aa: CASSPKGGSYGYTF
clone_size: NA; d_call: NA; j_call: TRBJ2-7; v_call: TRBV18; cdr3_nt: TGTGCCAGCTCACCACGTATTGAGTTCGACGAGCAGTACTTC; cdr3_aa: CASSPRIEFDEQYF
clone_size: NA; d_call: TRBD2; j_call: TRBJ2-3; v_call: TRBV7-3; cdr3_nt: TGTGCCAGCAGTCGAGGACTAGCGGGAGCTTCCGATACGCAGTATTTT; cdr3_aa: CASSRGLAGASDTQYF
clone_size: NA; d_call: NA; j_call: TRBJ2-7; v_call: TRBV18; cdr3_nt: TGTGCCAGCTCACCCTATGATAGAGTGGAGCAGTACTTC; cdr3_aa: CASSPYDRVEQYF
clone_size: once; d_call: NA; j_call: TRBJ2-5; v_call: TRBV9; cdr3_nt: TGTGCCAGCAGCGTGGGGACAAACCAAGAGACCCAGTACTTC; cdr3_aa: CASSVGTNQETQYF
clone_size: NA; d_call: TRBD2; j_call: TRBJ2-3; v_call: TRBV5-4; cdr3_nt: TGTGCCAGCAGCCCACCGGGACTAGGAACAGATACGCAGTATTTT; cdr3_aa: CASSPPGLGTDTQYF
clone_size: NA; d_call: NA; j_call: TRBJ2-3; v_call: TRBV18; cdr3_nt: TGTGCCAGCTCACCAACTAGCAAGGCAGATACGCAGTATTTT; cdr3_aa: CASSPTSKADTQYF
clone_size: NA; d_call: NA; j_call: TRBJ1-5; v_call: TRBV6-5; cdr3_nt: TGTGCCAGCACGAGGGGGTTAAATCAGCCCCAGCATTTT; cdr3_aa: CASTRGLNQPQHF
clone_size: NA; d_call: NA; j_call: TRBJ1-2; v_call: TRBV19; cdr3_nt: TGTGCCAGTAGTATAACGGGACTTAACTATGGCTACACCTTC; cdr3_aa: CASSITGLNYGYTF
clone_size: NA; d_call: NA; j_call: TRBJ1-6; v_call: TRBV10-3; cdr3_nt: TGTGCCACCAGCTCCGGGTCAGTGGAATTCATGAATTCACCCCTCCACTTT; cdr3_aa: CATSSGSVEFMNSPLHF
clone_size: NA; d_call: NA; j_call: TRBJ1-4; v_call: TRBV25-1; cdr3_nt: TGTGCCAGCAGTGAATACGGTACAACTAATGAAAAACTGTTTTTT; cdr3_aa: CASSEYGTTNEKLFF
clone_size: NA; d_call: NA; j_call: TRBJ1-2; v_call: TRBV27; cdr3_nt: TGTGCCAGCTCTTGGGGCAGAAACTATGGCTACACCTTC; cdr3_aa: CASSWGRNYGYTF
clone_size: NA; d_call: NA; j_call: TRBJ1-2; v_call: TRBV12-3/TRBV12-4; cdr3_nt: TGTGCCAGCAGTTTATCCACAGTATATGGCTACACCTTC; cdr3_aa: CASSLSTVYGYTF
clone_size: NA; d_call: NA; j_call: TRBJ2-5; v_call: TRBV9; cdr3_nt: TGTGCCAGCAGCGTAGGGGGGGACTCACAAGAGACCCAGTACTTC; cdr3_aa: CASSVGGDSQETQYF
clone_size: NA; d_call: NA; j_call: TRBJ1-4; v_call: TRBV28; cdr3_nt: TGTGCCAGCAGCCCATACAGAGCAACTAATGAAAAACTGTTTTTT; cdr3_aa: CASSPYRATNEKLFF
clone_size: NA; d_call: NA; j_call: TRBJ2-4; v_call: TRBV5-1; cdr3_nt: TGCGCCAGCAGCTTGGCCTCGGGGGGCACGGCCAAAAACATTCAGTACTTC; cdr3_aa: CASSLASGGTAKNIQYF
clone_size: NA; d_call: NA; j_call: TRBJ2-2; v_call: TRBV27; cdr3_nt: TGTGCCAGCAGCCCGACAGTTCCCGGGGAGCTGTTTTTT; cdr3_aa: CASSPTVPGELFF
clone_size: NA; d_call: TRBD1; j_call: TRBJ1-4; v_call: TRBV5-5; cdr3_nt: TGTGCCAGCAGCTCGGACCAACCGGGACAGCCTAATGAAAAACTGTTTTTT; cdr3_aa: CASSSDQPGQPNEKLFF
clone_size: NA; d_call: NA; j_call: TRBJ1-2; v_call: TRBV6-5; cdr3_nt: TGTGCCAGCAGTCGACCCACCGGGGGCTACACCTTC; cdr3_aa: CASSRPTGGYTF
clone_size: NA; d_call: TRBD1; j_call: TRBJ1-5; v_call: TRBV27; cdr3_nt: TGTGCCAGCAGTCGACAGGGGCCCCTGGGGAGTAGCAATCAGCCCCAGCATTTT; cdr3_aa: CASSRQGPLGSSNQPQHF
clone_size: NA; d_call: TRBD2; j_call: TRBJ2-5; v_call: TRBV29-1; cdr3_nt: TGCAGCGTTGCCCGGTTTAGCGGGGAGACCCAGTACTTC; cdr3_aa: CSVARFSGETQYF
clone_size: NA; d_call: TRBD2; j_call: TRBJ2-2; v_call: TRBV24-1; cdr3_nt: TGTGCCACCAGTGACCCCGGGACTAGCGGGGGGGCTTTCGGGGAGCTGTTTTTT; cdr3_aa: CATSDPGTSGGAFGELFF
clone_size: NA; d_call: NA; j_call: TRBJ2-1; v_call: TRBV2; cdr3_nt: TGTGCCAGCAGTCCGAGCGTTCGGCCCAATGAGCAGTTCTTC; cdr3_aa: CASSPSVRPNEQFF
clone_size: NA; d_call: TRBD1; j_call: TRBJ1-1; v_call: TRBV4-3; cdr3_nt: TGCGCCAGCAGCCAACGCCTCCCGGGACAGGGATTGGACACTGAAGCTTTCTTT; cdr3_aa: CASSQRLPGQGLDTEAFF
clone_size: NA; d_call: NA; j_call: TRBJ1-2; v_call: TRBV30; cdr3_nt: TGTGCCTGGAGTGTACCCGCGCTCGGCTACACCTTC; cdr3_aa: CAWSVPALGYTF
clone_size: few; d_call: NA; j_call: TRBJ1-2; v_call: TRBV2; cdr3_nt: TGTGCCAGCTCAGACGTGGGGGCCAACTATGGCTACACCTTC; cdr3_aa: CASSDVGANYGYTF
clone_size: once; d_call: NA; j_call: TRBJ2-7; v_call: TRBV3-1/TRBV3-2; cdr3_nt: TGTGCCAGCAGCACCCGACTAGGGATTGGCTACGAGCAGTACTTC; cdr3_aa: CASSTRLGIGYEQYF
clone_size: NA; d_call: NA; j_call: TRBJ2-7; v_call: TRBV1; cdr3_nt: TGCACAGAAACGTCCTACGGGACAGGGACCTACGAGCAGTACTTC; cdr3_aa: CTETSYGTGTYEQYF
clone_size: NA; d_call: NA; j_call: TRBJ2-5; v_call: TRBV12-3/TRBV12-4; cdr3_nt: TGTGCCAGCAGTTTAGGTCAAAAAGAGACCCAGTACTTC; cdr3_aa: CASSLGQKETQYF
clone_size: NA; d_call: NA; j_call: TRBJ2-3; v_call: TRBV7-3; cdr3_nt: TGTGCCAGCAGCTTTAGTGGGGGGAGCACAGATACGCAGTATTTT; cdr3_aa: CASSFSGGSTDTQYF
clone_size: NA; d_call: TRBD1; j_call: TRBJ2-3; v_call: TRBV6-5; cdr3_nt: TGTGCCAGCAACCCGACAGGGGCGGTCACAGATACGCAGTATTTT; cdr3_aa: CASNPTGAVTDTQYF
clone_size: NA; d_call: NA; j_call: TRBJ2-3; v_call: TRBV10-3; cdr3_nt: TGTGCCATCAGCCCGACTAGCACAGATACGCAGTATTTT; cdr3_aa: CAISPTSTDTQYF
clone_size: NA; d_call: TRBD2; j_call: TRBJ2-7; v_call: TRBV16; cdr3_nt: TGTGCCAGCAGCCAACTAGCGGGGACCTACGAGCAGTACTTC; cdr3_aa: CASSQLAGTYEQYF
clone_size: NA; d_call: NA; j_call: TRBJ2-1; v_call: TRBV5-4; cdr3_nt: TGTGCCAGCAGCTTGGGTCAGTATTCCTACAATGAGCAGTTCTTC; cdr3_aa: CASSLGQYSYNEQFF
clone_size: NA; d_call: NA; j_call: TRBJ1-3; v_call: TRBV19; cdr3_nt: TGTGCCAGTAGTATAGTATTGTTCCAGGGTGAAGGAAACACCATATATTTT; cdr3_aa: CASSIVLFQGEGNTIYF
clone_size: NA; d_call: TRBD1; j_call: TRBJ2-7; v_call: TRBV3-1/TRBV3-2; cdr3_nt: TGTGCCAGCAGCCAATTTCTCGGACAGGGGAACGAGCAGTACTTC; cdr3_aa: CASSQFLGQGNEQYF
clone_size: NA; d_call: TRBD1; j_call: TRBJ1-2; v_call: TRBV27; cdr3_nt: TGTGCCAGCAGTTTAAGGCGACAGGGGGAACTATACTATGGCTACACCTTC; cdr3_aa: CASSLRRQGELYYGYTF
clone_size: NA; d_call: NA; j_call: TRBJ2-7; v_call: TRBV4-1; cdr3_nt: TGCGCCAGCAGCCAAGCTGAGCGAAACTACGAGCAGTACTTC; cdr3_aa: CASSQAERNYEQYF
clone_size: NA; d_call: NA; j_call: TRBJ2-5; v_call: TRBV21-1; cdr3_nt: TGTGCCAGCAGCCTAAAGTCAAGGACTAGCCCAGAGACCCAGTACTTC; cdr3_aa: CASSLKSRTSPETQYF
clone_size: NA; d_call: TRBD1; j_call: TRBJ1-2; v_call: TRBV5-5; cdr3_nt: TGTGCCAGCAGCTCGGTGACAGGGGGCTATGGCTACACCTTC; cdr3_aa: CASSSVTGGYGYTF
clone_size: NA; d_call: NA; j_call: TRBJ1-2; v_call: TRBV14; cdr3_nt: TGTGCCAGCAGCCATCAGGGGTGGGTTGGCTACACCTTC; cdr3_aa: CASSHQGWVGYTF
clone_size: few; d_call: TRBD1; j_call: TRBJ1-4; v_call: TRBV4-2; cdr3_nt: TGTGCCAGCAGCCCGTCGGACAGGCGCGGTGAAAAACTGTTTTTT; cdr3_aa: CASSPSDRRGEKLFF
clone_size: few; d_call: TRBD2; j_call: TRBJ2-3; v_call: TRBV7-6; cdr3_nt: TGTGCCAGCAGCTCGGAAGGACTAGCGGGAGGTCGCACAGATACGCAGTATTTT; cdr3_aa: CASSSEGLAGGRTDTQYF
clone_size: NA; d_call: TRBD1; j_call: TRBJ1-5; v_call: TRBV28; cdr3_nt: TGTGCCATCCACCGGGACAGGGGAGTACGCAATCAGCCCCAGCATTTT; cdr3_aa: CAIHRDRGVRNQPQHF
clone_size: NA; d_call: NA; j_call: TRBJ1-2; v_call: TRBV19; cdr3_nt: TGTGCCAGTAGTATCGGGGGTTCGGGCTATGGCTACACCTTC; cdr3_aa: CASSIGGSGYGYTF
clone_size: once; d_call: NA; j_call: TRBJ2-2; v_call: TRBV12-2; cdr3_nt: TGTGCAAGTCGCTTAGCGAGAAGCGGGAGTAACACCGGGGAGCTGTTTTTT; cdr3_aa: CASRLARSGSNTGELFF
clone_size: NA; d_call: NA; j_call: TRBJ1-5; v_call: TRBV7-2; cdr3_nt: TGTGCCAGCAGCAATTCCTATCAGCCCCAGCATTTT; cdr3_aa: CASSNSYQPQHF
clone_size: NA; d_call: NA; j_call: TRBJ1-4; v_call: TRBV6-5; cdr3_nt: TGTGCCAGCAGTTACACTGTGGGGCGGCAGGAAAAACTGTTTTTT; cdr3_aa: CASSYTVGRQEKLFF
clone_size: few; d_call: NA; j_call: TRBJ1-6; v_call: TRBV2; cdr3_nt: TGTGCCAGCAGTGAACGCCCGCTTACTATTTCACCCCTCCACTTT; cdr3_aa: CASSERPLTISPLHF
clone_size: NA; d_call: TRBD1; j_call: TRBJ2-2; v_call: TRBV7-2; cdr3_nt: TGTGCCAGCAGCTTAAACAGGGGCACCGGGGAGCTGTTTTTT; cdr3_aa: CASSLNRGTGELFF
clone_size: NA; d_call: NA; j_call: TRBJ2-5; v_call: TRBV6-5; cdr3_nt: TGTGCCAGCAGTTTATTGGACGAGGGGACCCAGTACTTC; cdr3_aa: CASSLLDEGTQYF
clone_size: NA; d_call: TRBD2; j_call: TRBJ2-3; v_call: TRBV18; cdr3_nt: TGTGCTGTTGGACTAGCGGAGACAGATACGCAGTATTTT; cdr3_aa: CAVGLAETDTQYF
clone_size: NA; d_call: NA; j_call: TRBJ2-2; v_call: TRBV9; cdr3_nt: TGTGCCAGCAGCGTGGCGGGCACCGGGGAGCTGTTTTTT; cdr3_aa: CASSVAGTGELFF
clone_size: NA; d_call: TRBD1; j_call: TRBJ1-4; v_call: TRBV27; cdr3_nt: TGTGCCAGCAGCCCGGAGCCGACAGGGTTTAATGAAAAACTGTTTTTT; cdr3_aa: CASSPEPTGFNEKLFF
clone_size: NA; d_call: NA; j_call: TRBJ2-5; v_call: TRBV3-1/TRBV3-2; cdr3_nt: TGTGCCAGCAGCCAAGTAGGGCGACTAGACCAAGAGACCCAGTACTTC; cdr3_aa: CASSQVGRLDQETQYF